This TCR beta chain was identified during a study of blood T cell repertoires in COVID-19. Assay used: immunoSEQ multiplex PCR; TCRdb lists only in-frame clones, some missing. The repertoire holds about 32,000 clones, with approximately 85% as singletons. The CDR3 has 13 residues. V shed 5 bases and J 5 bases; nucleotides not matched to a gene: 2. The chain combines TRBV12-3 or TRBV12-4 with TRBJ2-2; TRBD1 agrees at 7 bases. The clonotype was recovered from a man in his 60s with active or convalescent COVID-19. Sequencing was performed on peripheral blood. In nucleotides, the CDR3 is TGTGCCAGCAGTACGACAGGGACCGGGGAGCTGTTTTTT. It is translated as CASSTTGTGELFF.